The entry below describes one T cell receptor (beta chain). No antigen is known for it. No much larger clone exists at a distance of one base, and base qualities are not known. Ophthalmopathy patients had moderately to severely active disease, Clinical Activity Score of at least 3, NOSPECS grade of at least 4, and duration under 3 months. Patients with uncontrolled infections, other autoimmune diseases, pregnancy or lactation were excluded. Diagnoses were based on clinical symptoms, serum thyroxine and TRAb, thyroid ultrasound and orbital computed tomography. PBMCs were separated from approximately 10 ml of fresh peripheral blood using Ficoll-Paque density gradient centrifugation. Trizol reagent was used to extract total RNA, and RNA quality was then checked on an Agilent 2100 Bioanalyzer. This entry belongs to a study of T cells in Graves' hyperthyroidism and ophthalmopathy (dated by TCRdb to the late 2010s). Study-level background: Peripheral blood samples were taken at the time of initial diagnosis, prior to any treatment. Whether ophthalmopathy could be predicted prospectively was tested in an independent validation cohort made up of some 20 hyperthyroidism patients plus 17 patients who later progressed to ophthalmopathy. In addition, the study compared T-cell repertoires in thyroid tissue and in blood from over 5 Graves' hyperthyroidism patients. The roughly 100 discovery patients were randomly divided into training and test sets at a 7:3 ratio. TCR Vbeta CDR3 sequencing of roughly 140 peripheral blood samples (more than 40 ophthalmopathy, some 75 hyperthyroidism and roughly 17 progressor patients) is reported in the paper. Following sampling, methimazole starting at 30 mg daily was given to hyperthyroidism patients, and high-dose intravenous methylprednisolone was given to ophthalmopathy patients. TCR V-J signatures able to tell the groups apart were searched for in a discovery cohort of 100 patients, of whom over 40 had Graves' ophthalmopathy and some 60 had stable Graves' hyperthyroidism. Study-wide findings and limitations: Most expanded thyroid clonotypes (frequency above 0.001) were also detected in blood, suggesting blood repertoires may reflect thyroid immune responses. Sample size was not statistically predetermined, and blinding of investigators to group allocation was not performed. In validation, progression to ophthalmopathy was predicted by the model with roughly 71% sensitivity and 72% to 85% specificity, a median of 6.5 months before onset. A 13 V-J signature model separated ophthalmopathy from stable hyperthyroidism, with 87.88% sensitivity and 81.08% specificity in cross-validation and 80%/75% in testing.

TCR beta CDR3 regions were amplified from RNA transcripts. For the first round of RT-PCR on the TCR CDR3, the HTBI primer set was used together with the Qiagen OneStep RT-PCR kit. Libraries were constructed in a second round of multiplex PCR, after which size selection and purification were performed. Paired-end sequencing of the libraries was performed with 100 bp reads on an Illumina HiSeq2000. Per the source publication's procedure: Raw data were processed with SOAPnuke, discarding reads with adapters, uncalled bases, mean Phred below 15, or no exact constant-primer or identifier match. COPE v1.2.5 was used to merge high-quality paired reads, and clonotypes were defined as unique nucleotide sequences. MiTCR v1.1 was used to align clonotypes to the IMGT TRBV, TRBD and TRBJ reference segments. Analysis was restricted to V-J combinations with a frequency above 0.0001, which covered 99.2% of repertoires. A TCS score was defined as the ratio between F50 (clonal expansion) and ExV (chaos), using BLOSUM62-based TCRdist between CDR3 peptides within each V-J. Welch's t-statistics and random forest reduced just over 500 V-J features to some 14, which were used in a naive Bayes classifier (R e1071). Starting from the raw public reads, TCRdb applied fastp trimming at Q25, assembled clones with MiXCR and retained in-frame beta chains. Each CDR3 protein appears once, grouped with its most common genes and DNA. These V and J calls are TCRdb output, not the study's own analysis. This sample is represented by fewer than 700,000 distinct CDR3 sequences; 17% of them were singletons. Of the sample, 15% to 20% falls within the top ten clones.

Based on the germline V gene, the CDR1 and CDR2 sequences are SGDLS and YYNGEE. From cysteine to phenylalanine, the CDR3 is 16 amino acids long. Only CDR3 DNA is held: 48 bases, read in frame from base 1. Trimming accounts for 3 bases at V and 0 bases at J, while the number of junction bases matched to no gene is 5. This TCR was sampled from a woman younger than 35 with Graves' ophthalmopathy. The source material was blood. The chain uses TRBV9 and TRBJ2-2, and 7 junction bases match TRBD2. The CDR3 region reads CASSATSFTNTGELFF. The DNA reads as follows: TGTGCCAGCAGCGCGACTAGCTTTACGAACACCGGGGAGCTGTTTTTT.